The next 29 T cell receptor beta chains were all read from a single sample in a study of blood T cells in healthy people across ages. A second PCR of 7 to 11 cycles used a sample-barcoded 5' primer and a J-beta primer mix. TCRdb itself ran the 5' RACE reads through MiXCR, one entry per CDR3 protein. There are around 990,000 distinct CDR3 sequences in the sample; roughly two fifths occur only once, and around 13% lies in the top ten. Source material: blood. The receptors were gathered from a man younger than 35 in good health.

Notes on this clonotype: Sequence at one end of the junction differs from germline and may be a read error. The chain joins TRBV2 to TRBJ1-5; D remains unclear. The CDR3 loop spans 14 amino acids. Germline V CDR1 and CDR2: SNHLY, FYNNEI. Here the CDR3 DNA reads TGTGCCGGCAGTGACGACCATGGCAATCAGCCCCAGCATTTT. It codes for CAGSDDHGNQPQHF.

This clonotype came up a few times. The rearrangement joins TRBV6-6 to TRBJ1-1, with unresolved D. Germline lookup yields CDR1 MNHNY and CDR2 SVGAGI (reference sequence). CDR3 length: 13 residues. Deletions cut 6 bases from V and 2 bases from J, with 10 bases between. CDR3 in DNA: TGTGCCAGCAGAAGACGGAATAACACTGAAGCTTTCTTT. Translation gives CASRRRNNTEAFF.

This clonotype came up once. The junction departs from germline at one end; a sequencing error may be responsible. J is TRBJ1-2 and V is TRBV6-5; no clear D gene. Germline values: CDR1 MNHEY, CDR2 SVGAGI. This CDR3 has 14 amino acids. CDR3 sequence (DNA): TGTGCCAGCAGTCGCGCTTACCTTAACTATGGCTACATCTTC. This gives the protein CASSRAYLNYGYIF.

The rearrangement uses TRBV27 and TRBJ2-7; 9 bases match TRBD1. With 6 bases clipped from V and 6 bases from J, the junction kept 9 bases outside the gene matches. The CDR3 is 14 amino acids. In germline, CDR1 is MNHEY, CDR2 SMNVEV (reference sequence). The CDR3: CASSRTGAVCEQYF. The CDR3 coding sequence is TGTGCCAGCAGCCGGACAGGGGCCGTTTGCGAGCAGTACTTC.

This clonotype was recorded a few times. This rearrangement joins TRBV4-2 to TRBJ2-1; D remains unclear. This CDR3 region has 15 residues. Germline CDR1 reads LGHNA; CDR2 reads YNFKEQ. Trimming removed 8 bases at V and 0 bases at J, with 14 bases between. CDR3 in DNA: TGTGCCAGCTGCCCCAATCGGAGCTCCTACAATGAGCAGTTCTTC. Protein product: CASCPNRSSYNEQFF.

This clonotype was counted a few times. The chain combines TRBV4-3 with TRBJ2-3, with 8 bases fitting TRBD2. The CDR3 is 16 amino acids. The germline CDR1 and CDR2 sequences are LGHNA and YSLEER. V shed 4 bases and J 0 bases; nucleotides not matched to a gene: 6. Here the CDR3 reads CASSPGGGLSTDTQYF. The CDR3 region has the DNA TGCGCCAGCAGCCCGGGGGGGGGCCTTAGCACAGATACGCAGTATTTT.

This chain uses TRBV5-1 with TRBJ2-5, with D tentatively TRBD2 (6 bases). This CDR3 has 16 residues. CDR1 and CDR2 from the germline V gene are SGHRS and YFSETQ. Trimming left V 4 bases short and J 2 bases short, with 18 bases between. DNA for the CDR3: TGCGCCAGCAGCCGAGGGATTTCGGGGACTCAAGAGACCCAGTACTTC. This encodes CASSRGISGTQETQYF.

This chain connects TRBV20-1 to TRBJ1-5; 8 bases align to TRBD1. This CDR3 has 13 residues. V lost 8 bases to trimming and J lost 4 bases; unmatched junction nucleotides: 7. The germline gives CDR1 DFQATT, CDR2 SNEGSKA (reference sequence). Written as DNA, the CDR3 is TGCAGTTCCGGACAGGGTATTAATCAGCCCCAGCATTTT. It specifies CSSGQGINQPQHF.

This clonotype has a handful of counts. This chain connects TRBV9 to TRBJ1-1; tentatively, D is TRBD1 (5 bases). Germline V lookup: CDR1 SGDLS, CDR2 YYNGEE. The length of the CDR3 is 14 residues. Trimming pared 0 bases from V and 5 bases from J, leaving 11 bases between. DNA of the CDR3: TGTGCCAGCAGCGTAGACGGGGGAACAACTGAAGCTTTCTTT. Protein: CASSVDGGTTEAFF.

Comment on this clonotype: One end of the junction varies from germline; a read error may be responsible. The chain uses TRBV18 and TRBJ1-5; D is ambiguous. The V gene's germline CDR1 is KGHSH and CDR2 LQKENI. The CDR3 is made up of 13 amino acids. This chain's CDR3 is CASSPQHDQSQHF. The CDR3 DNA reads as TGTGCCAGCTCACCCCAGCACGATCAGTCCCAGCATTTT.

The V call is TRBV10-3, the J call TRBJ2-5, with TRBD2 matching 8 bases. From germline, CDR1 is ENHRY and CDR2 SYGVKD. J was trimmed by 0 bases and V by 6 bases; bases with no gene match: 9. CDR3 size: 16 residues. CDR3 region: CAIRRNSGEYQETQYF. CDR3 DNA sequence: TGTGCCATCAGGAGGAATAGCGGGGAATACCAAGAGACCCAGTACTTC.

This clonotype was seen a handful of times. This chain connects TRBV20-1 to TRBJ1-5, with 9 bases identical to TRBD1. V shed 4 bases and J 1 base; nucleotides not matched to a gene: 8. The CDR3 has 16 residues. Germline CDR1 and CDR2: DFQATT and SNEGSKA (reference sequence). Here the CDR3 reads CSAIGTGFGSNQPQHF. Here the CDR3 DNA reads TGCAGTGCTATTGGGACAGGGTTTGGGAGCAATCAGCCCCAGCATTTT.

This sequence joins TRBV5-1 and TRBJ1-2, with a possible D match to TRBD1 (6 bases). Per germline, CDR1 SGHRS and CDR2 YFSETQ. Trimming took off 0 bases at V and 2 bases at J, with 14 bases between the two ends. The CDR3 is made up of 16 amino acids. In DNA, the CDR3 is TGCGCCAGCAGCTTGGACGGGAATAGGGGGAACTATGGCTACACCTTC. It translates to CASSLDGNRGNYGYTF.

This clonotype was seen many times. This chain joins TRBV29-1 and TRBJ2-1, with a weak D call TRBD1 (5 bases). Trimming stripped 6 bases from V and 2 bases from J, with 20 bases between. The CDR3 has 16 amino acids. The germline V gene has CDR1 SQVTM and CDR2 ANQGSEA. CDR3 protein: CSVRGGQGLTYNEQFF. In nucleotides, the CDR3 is TGCAGCGTAAGGGGTGGGCAGGGCTTAACCTACAATGAGCAGTTCTTC.

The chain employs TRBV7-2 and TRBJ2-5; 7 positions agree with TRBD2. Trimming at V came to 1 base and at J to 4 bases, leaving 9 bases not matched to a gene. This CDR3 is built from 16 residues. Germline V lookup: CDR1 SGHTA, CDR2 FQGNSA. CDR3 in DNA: TGTGCCAGCAGCTTAGGGGGGGGAGGGATTGGAGAGACCCAGTACTTC. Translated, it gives CASSLGGGGIGETQYF.

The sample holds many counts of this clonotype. The CDR3: CASPDLDPYGYTF. The DNA of the CDR3 is TGTGCCAGCCCCGATTTAGACCCCTATGGCTACACCTTC. This sequence joins TRBV13 and TRBJ1-2; D is undetermined. CDR3 length: 13 amino acids. Trimming shortened V by 8 bases and J by 4 bases, and 14 bases separated the two germline ends. Germline CDR1 reads PRHDT; CDR2 reads FYEKMQ (reference sequence).

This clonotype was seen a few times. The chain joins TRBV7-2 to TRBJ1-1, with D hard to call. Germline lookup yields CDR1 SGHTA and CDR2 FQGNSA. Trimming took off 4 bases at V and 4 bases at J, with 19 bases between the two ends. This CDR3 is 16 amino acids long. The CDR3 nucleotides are TGTGCCAGCAGCTCCGACCGGTGGGGAGGGAGCACTGAAGCTTTCTTT. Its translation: CASSSDRWGGSTEAFF.

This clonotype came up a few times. This CDR3 is CASSVGSNLYNEQFF. CDR3 nucleotides: TGTGCCAGCAGCGTAGGAAGCAACCTATACAATGAGCAGTTCTTC. The chain is built from TRBV9 and TRBJ2-1; D unresolved. Germline V lookup: CDR1 SGDLS, CDR2 YYNGEE. The V gene lost 0 bases and the J gene lost 4 bases, with 11 bases spanning the gap. The CDR3 contains 15 residues.

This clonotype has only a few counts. The DNA for the CDR3 is TGTGCCATCAGTCCGGTTACCTCTGGGGCCAACGTCCTGACTTTC. This codes for CAISPVTSGANVLTF. This chain connects TRBV10-3 to TRBJ2-6; D call uncertain. CDR3 length equals 15 residues. Germline CDR1 is ENHRY and CDR2 is SYGVKD. V lost 5 bases and J 0 bases, leaving 8 bases between the germline ends.

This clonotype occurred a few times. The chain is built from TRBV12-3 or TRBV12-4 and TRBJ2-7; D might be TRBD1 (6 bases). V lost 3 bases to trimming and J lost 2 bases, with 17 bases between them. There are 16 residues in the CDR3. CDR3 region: CASSLGQGSIAYEQYF. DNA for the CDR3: TGTGCCAGCAGTTTGGGGCAGGGGTCAATCGCCTACGAGCAGTACTTC.

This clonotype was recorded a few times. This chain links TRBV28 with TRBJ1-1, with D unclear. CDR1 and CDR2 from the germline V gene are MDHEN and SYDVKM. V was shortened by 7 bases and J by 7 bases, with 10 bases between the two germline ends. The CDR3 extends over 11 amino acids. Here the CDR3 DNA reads TGTGCCAGCACCCTAGCTGATGAAGCTTTCTTT. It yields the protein CASTLADEAFF.

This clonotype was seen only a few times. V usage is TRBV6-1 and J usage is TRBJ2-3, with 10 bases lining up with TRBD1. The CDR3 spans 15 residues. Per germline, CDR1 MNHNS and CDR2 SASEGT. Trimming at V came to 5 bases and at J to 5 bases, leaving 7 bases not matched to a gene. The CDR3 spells CASSQGQGKGDTQYF. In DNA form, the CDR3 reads TGTGCCAGCAGTCAGGGACAGGGGAAAGGAGATACGCAGTATTTT.

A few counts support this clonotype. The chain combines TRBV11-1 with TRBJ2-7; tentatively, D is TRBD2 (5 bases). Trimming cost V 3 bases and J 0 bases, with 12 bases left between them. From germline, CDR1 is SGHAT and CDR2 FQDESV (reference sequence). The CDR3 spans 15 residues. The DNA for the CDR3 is TGTGCCAGCAGCTTCTCCGGACTGAACTCCTACGAGCAGTACTTC. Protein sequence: CASSFSGLNSYEQYF.

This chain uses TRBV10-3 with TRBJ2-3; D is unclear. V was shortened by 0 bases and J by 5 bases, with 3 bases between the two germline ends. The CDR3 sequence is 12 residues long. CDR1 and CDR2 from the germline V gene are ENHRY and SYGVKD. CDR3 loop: CAISESVDTQYF. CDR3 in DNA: TGTGCCATCAGTGAGTCAGTAGATACGCAGTATTTT.

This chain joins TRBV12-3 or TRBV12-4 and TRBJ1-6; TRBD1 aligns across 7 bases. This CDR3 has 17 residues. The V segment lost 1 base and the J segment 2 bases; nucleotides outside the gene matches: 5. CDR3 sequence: CASSLGVGTAYNSPLHF. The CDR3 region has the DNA TGTGCCAGCAGTTTAGGAGTGGGGACAGCCTATAATTCACCCCTCCACTTT.

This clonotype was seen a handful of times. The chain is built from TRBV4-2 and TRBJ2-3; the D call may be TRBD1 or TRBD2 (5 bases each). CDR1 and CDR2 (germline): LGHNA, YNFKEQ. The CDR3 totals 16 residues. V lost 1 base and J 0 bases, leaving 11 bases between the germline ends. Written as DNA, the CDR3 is TGTGCCAGCAGCCAAGTCGGGGACCCGAGCACAGATACGCAGTATTTT. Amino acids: CASSQVGDPSTDTQYF.

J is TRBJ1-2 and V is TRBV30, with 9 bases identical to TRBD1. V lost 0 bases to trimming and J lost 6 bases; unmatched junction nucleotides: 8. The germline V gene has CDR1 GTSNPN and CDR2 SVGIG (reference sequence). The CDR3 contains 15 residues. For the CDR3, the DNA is TGTGCCTGGAGTGTACTCCGGACAGGGGCGAATGGCTACACCTTC. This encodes CAWSVLRTGANGYTF.

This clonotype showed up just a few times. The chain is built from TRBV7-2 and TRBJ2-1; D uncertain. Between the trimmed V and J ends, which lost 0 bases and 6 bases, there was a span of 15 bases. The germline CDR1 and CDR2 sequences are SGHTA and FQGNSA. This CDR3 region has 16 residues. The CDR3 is CASSLAGSSTFNEQFF. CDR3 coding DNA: TGTGCCAGCAGCTTAGCGGGCAGCTCCACGTTCAATGAGCAGTTCTTC.

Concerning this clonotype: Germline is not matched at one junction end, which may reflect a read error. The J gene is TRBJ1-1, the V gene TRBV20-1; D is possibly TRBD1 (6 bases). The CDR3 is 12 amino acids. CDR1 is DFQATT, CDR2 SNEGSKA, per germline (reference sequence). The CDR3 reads CSARYGDTEAFF. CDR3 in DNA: TGCAGTGCTAGATACGGGGACACCGAAGCTTTCTTT.